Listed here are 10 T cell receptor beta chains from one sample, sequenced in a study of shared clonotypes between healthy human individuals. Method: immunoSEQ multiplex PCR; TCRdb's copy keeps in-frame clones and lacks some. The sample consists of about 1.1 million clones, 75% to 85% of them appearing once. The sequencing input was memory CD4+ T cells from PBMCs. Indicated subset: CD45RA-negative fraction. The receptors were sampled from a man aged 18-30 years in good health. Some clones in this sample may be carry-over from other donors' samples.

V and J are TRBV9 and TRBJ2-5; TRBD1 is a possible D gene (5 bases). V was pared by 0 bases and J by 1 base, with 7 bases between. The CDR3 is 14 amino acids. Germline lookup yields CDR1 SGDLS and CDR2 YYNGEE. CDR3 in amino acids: CASSVAQGQETQYF. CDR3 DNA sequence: TGTGCCAGCAGCGTAGCCCAGGGCCAAGAGACCCAGTACTTC.

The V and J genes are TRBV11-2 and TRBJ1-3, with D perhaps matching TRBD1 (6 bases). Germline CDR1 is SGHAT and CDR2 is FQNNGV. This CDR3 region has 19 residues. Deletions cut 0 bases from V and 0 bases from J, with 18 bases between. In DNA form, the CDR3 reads TGTGCCAGCAGCTTAGATCCGGGGGCTTTAAACGGCTCTGGAAACACCATATATTTT. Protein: CASSLDPGALNGSGNTIYF.

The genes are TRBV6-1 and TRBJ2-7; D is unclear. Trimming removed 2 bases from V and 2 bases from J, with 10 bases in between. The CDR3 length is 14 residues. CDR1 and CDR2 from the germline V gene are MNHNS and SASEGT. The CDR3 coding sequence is TGTGCCAGCAGTGAACAAGGGAATACCTACGAGCAGTACTTC. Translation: CASSEQGNTYEQYF.

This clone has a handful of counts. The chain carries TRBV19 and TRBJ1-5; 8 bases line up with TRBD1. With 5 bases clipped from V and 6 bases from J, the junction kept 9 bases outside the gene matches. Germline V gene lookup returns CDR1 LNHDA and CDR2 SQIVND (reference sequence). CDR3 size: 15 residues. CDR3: CASSLDRAVGQPQHF. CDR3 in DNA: TGTGCCAGTAGTCTGGACAGGGCGGTGGGTCAGCCCCAGCATTTT.

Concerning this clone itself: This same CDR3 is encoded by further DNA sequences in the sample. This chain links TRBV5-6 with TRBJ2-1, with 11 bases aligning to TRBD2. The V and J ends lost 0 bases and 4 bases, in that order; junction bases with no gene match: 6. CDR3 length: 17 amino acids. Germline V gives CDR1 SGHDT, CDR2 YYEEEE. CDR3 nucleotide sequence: TGTGCCAGCAGCTTGGAATTAGCGGGAGGGGGTTACAATGAGCAGTTCTTC. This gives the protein CASSLELAGGGYNEQFF.

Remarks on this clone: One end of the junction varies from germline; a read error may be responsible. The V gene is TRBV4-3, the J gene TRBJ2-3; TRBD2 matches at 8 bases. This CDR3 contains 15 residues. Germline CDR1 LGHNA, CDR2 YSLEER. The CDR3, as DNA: TGCGCCAGCAGCCTGACTAGCGTTAGCACAGATACGCGGTATTTT. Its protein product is CASSLTSVSTDTRYF.

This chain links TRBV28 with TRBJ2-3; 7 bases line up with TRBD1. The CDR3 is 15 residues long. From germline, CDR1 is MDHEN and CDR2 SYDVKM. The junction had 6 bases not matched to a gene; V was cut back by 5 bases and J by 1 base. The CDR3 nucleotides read TGTGCCAGCAGTATACGGACAGGAGGCACAGATACGCAGTATTTT. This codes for CASSIRTGGTDTQYF.

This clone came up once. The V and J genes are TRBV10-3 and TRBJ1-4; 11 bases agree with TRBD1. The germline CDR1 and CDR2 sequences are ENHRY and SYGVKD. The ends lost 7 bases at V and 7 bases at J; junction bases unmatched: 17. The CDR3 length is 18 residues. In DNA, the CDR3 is TGTGCCATCATTCAGTCCCGGGACAGGGGGTACGTGAGTGAAAAACTGTTTTTT. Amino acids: CAIIQSRDRGYVSEKLFF.

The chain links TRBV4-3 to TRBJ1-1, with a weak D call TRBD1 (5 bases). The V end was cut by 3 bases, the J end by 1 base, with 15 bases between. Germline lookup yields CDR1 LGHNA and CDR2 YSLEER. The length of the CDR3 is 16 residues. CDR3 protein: CASSHVGGKGNTEAFF. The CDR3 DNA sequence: TGCGCCAGCAGCCACGTCGGGGGGAAGGGGAACACTGAAGCTTTCTTT.

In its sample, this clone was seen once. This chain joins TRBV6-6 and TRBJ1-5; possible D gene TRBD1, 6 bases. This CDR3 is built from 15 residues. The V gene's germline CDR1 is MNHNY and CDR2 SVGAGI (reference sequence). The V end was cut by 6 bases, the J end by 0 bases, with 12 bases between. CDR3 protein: CASSLDRDSNQPQHF. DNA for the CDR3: TGTGCCAGCAGCTTGGACAGAGATAGCAATCAGCCCCAGCATTTT.